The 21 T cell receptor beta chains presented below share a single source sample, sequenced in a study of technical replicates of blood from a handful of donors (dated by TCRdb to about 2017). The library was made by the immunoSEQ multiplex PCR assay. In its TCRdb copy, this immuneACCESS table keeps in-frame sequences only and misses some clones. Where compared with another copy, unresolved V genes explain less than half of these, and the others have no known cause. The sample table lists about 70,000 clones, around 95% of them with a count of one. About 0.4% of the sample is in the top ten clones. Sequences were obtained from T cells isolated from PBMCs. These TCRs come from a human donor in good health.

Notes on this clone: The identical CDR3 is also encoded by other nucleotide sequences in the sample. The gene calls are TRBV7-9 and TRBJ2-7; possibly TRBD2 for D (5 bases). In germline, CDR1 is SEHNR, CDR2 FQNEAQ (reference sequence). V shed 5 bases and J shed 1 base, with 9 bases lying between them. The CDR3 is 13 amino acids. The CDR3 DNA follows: TGTGCCAGCAGCCGAGGACTTTCCTACGAGCAGTACTTC. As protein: CASSRGLSYEQYF.

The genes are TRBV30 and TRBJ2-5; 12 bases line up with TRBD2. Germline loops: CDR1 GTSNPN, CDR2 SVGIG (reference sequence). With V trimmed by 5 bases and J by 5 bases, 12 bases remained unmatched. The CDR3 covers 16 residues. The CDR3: CAWGWTSGKSWETQYF. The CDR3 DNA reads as TGTGCCTGGGGATGGACTAGCGGGAAATCGTGGGAGACCCAGTACTTC.

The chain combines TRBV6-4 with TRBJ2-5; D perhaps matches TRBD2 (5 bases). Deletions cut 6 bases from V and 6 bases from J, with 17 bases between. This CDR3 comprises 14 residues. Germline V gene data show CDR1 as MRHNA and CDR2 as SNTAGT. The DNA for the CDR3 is TGTGCCAGCAGACCCGGACTGTCCGAAAAGACCCAGTACTTC. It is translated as CASRPGLSEKTQYF.

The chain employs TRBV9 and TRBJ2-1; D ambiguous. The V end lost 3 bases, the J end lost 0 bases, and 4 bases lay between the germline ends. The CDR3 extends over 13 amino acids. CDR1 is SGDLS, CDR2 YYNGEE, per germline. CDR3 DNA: TGTGCCAGCAGCGGTAGCTCCTACAATGAGCAGTTCTTC. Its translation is CASSGSSYNEQFF.

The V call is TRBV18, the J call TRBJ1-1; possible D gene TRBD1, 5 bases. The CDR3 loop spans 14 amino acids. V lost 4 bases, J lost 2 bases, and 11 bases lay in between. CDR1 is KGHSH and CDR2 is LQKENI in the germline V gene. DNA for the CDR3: TGTGCCAGCTCACGGGGGGAGAGCAACACTGAAGCTTTCTTT. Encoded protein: CASSRGESNTEAFF.

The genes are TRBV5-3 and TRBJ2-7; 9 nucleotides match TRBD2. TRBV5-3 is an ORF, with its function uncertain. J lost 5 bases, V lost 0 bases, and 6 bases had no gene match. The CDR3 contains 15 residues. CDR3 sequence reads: CARSLGGRADDEQYF. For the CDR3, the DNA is TGTGCCAGAAGCTTGGGCGGGAGGGCCGACGACGAGCAGTACTTC.

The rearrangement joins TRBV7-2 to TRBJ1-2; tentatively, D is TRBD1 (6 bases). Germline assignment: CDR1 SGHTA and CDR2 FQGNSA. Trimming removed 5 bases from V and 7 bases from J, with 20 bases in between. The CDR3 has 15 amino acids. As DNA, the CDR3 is TGTGCCAGCAGCATCCGTATTACAGGGACGGGTGGCTACACCTTC. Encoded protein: CASSIRITGTGGYTF.

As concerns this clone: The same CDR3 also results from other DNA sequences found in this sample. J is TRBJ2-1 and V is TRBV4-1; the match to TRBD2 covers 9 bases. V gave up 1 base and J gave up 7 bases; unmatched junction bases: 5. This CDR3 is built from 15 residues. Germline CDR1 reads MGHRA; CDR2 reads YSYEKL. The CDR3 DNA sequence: TGCGCCAGCAGCCAAGGTCTAGCGGGACTGAATGAGCAGTTCTTC. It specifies CASSQGLAGLNEQFF.

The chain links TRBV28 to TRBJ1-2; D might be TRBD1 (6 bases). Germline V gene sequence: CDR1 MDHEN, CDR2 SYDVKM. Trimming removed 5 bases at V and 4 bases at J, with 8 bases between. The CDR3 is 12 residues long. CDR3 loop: CASSQQGYGYTF. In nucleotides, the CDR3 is TGTGCCAGCAGTCAACAGGGCTATGGCTACACCTTC.

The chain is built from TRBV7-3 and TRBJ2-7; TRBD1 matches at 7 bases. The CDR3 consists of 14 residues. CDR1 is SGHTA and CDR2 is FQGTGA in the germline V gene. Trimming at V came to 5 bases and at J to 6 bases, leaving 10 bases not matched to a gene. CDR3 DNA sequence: TGTGCCAGCAGCCCAGGCCGACAGGGCCCCGAGCAGTACTTC. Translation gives CASSPGRQGPEQYF.

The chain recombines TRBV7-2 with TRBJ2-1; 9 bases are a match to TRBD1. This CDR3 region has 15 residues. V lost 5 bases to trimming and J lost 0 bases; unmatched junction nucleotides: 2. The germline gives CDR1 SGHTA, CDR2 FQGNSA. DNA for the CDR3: TGTGCCAGCAGCCCGACAGGGGGCTCCTACAATGAGCAGTTCTTC. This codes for CASSPTGGSYNEQFF.

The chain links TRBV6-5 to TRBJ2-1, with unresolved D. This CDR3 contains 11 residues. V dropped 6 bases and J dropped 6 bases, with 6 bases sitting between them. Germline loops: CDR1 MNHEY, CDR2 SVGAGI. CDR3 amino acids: CASRSLNEQFF. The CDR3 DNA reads TGTGCCAGCAGGAGTCTCAATGAGCAGTTCTTC.

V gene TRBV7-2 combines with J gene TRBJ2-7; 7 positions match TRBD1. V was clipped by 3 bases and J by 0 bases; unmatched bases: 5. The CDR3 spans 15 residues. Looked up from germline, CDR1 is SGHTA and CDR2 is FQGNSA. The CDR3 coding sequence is TGTGCCAGCAGCTTCGTAGGACAGGACTCCTACGAGCAGTACTTC. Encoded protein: CASSFVGQDSYEQYF.

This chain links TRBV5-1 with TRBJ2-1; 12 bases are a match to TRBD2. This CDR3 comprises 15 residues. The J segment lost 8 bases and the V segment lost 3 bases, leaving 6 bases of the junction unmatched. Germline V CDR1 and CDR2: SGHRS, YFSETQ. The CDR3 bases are TGCGCCAGCAGCTGGACTAGCGGGGCGGTCGATGAGCAGTTCTTC. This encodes CASSWTSGAVDEQFF.

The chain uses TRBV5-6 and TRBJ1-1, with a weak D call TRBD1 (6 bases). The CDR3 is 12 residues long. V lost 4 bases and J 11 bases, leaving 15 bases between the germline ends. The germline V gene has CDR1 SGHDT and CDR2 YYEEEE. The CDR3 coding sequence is TGTGCCAGCAGCCTTACAGGGTTTGGCGCTTTCTTT. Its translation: CASSLTGFGAFF.

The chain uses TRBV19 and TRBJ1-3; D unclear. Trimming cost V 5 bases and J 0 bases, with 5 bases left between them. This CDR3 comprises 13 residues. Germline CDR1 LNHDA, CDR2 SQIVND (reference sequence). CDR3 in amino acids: CASSGVSGNTIYF. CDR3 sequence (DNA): TGTGCCAGTAGTGGAGTCTCTGGAAACACCATATATTTT. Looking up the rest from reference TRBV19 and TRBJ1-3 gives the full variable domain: DGGITQSPKYLFRKEGQNVTLSCEQNLNHDAMYWYRQDPGQGLRLIYYSQIVNDFQKGDIAEGYSVSREKKESFPLTVTSAQKNPTAFYLCASSGVSGNTIYFGEGSWLTVV.

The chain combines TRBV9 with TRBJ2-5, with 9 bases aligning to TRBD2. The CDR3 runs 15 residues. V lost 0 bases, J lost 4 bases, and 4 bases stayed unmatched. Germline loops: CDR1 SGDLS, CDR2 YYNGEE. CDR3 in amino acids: CASSVGLAVTETQYF. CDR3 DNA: TGTGCCAGCAGCGTAGGACTAGCGGTTACAGAGACCCAGTACTTC. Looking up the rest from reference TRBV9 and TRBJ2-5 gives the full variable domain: DSGVTQTPKHLITATGQRVTLRCSPRSGDLSVYWYQQSLDQGLQFLIQYYNGEERAKGNILERFSAQQFPDLHSELNLSSLELGDSALYFCASSVGLAVTETQYFGPGTRLLVL.

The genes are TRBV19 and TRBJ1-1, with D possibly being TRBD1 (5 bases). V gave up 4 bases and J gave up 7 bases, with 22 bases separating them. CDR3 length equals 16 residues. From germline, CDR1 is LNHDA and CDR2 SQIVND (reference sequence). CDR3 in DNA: TGTGCCAGTAGTAAAGGAGCAGGGTACCCCTATGATGAAGCTTTCTTT. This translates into CASSKGAGYPYDEAFF.

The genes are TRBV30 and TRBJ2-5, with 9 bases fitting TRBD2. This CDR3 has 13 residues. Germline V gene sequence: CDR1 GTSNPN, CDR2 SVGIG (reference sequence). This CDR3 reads CARSVAGEETQYF. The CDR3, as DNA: TGTGCACGGAGTGTAGCGGGGGAAGAGACCCAGTACTTC. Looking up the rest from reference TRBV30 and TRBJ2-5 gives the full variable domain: SQTIHQWPATLVQPVGSPLSLECTVEGTSNPNLYWYRQAAGRGLQLLFYSVGIGQISSEVPQNLSASRPQDRQFILSSKKLLLSDSGFYLCARSVAGEETQYFGPGTRLLVL.

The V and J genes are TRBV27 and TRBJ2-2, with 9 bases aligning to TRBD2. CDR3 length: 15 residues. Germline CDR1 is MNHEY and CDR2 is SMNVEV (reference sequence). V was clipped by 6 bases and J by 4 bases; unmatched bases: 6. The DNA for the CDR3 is TGTGCCAGCAGCGGCGGGGGGGGCGTCACCGGGGAGCTGTTTTTT. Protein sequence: CASSGGGGVTGELFF.

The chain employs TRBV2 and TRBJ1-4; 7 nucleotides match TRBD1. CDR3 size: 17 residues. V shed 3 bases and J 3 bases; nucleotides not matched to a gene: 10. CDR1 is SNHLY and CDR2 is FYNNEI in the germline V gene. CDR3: CASSDRGSGAANEKLFF. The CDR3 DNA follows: TGTGCCAGCAGTGACAGGGGGAGTGGAGCAGCTAATGAAAAACTGTTTTTT.